A selection of T cell receptor beta chains follows, all from one sample in a study of CD8+ T cells in alopecia areata. Profiling relied on immunoSEQ multiplex PCR, and the TCRdb table lists in-frame clones only, not all of them. The table has about 210,000 clones, approximately 70% seen once; the top ten hold more than 1%. The specimen was CD4+ T cells sorted from blood, collected around week 42, from a patient treated with tofacitinib. The receptors come from a human donor with alopecia areata. The CDR3 runs from the conserved cysteine through the conserved F or W. The D gene is left open where the match is weak. Clone size appears in some rows only: once, few, many, or a class for an expanded clone.

abundance	v_gene	d_gene	j_gene	CDR3aa	CDR3nt
-	TRBV7-2	-	TRBJ2-5	CASSPSPQGETQYF	TGTGCCAGCAGCCCAAGCCCCCAGGGAGAGACCCAGTACTTC
-	TRBV5-1	-	TRBJ1-1	CASSLVGSVETEAFF	TGCGCCAGCAGCTTAGTTGGGTCGGTGGAGACTGAAGCTTTCTTT
-	TRBV29-1	-	TRBJ2-2	CSVDRGNTGELFF	TGCAGCGTTGACAGGGGGAACACCGGGGAGCTGTTTTTT
many	TRBV7-2	TRBD2	TRBJ2-3	CASSLSALAGTDTQYF	TGTGCCAGCAGCTTATCTGCCCTAGCGGGCACAGATACGCAGTATTTT
-	TRBV29-1	-	TRBJ1-1	CSVHRRGQRTEAFF	TGCAGCGTCCACCGACGAGGCCAGAGGACTGAAGCTTTCTTT
-	TRBV2	-	TRBJ1-1	CASSDYTEAFF	TGTGCCAGCAGTGATTACACTGAAGCTTTCTTT
-	TRBV29-1	-	TRBJ2-7	CSVETGSYEQYF	TGCAGCGTCGAAACGGGTAGCTACGAGCAGTACTTC
-	TRBV6-6	TRBD1	TRBJ1-2	CASSPGQGPYGYTF	TGTGCCAGCAGCCCGGGACAGGGGCCCTATGGCTACACCTTC
-	TRBV2	-	TRBJ2-2	CASSEEGAGELFF	TGTGCCAGCAGTGAAGAGGGAGCCGGGGAGCTGTTTTTT
-	TRBV30	-	TRBJ1-2	CAWSRVADYGYTF	TGTGCCTGGAGCCGCGTGGCAGACTATGGCTACACCTTC
-	TRBV29-1	-	TRBJ1-1	CSVARALMNTEAFF	TGCAGCGTTGCAAGGGCCCTGATGAACACTGAAGCTTTCTTT
few	TRBV11-3	-	TRBJ2-1	CASSSPGGQAKEQFF	TGTGCCAGCAGCTCCCCGGGTGGGCAAGCTAAGGAGCAGTTCTTC
-	TRBV11-3	TRBD2	TRBJ2-2	CASRSDAGDTGELFF	TGTGCCAGCAGGTCGGACGCGGGGGACACCGGGGAGCTGTTTTTT
-	TRBV4-3	TRBD2	TRBJ2-3	CASSPGGADTQYF	TGCGCCAGCAGCCCCGGGGGGGCAGATACGCAGTATTTT
-	TRBV4-2	-	TRBJ1-2	CASSPLGGNYGYTF	TGTGCCAGCAGTCCATTGGGCGGTAACTATGGCTACACCTTC
once	TRBV4-3	-	TRBJ2-1	CASSPRPRSSYNEQFF	TGCGCCAGCAGCCCTAGGCCAAGGAGCTCCTACAATGAGCAGTTCTTC
-	TRBV30	TRBD1	TRBJ2-7	CAWRQTGNEQYF	TGTGCCTGGAGGCAGACAGGGAACGAGCAGTACTTC
-	TRBV30	-	TRBJ1-5	CAWSVDANQPQHF	TGTGCCTGGAGTGTCGATGCAAATCAGCCCCAGCATTTT
-	TRBV4-3	-	TRBJ2-7	CASSQANGPTGYEQYF	TGCGCCAGCAGCCAAGCGAACGGCCCCACGGGGTACGAGCAGTACTTC
-	TRBV20-1	-	TRBJ1-2	CSARAGKGYTF	TGCAGTGCTAGAGCAGGGAAAGGCTACACCTTC
-	TRBV7-9	TRBD1	TRBJ1-6	CASSLATGGRSPLHF	TGTGCCAGCAGCTTAGCGACAGGGGGACGGTCACCCCTCCACTTT
few	TRBV10-2	-	TRBJ1-5	CASSGGGQPQHF	TGCGCCTCCAGTGGGGGCGGCCAGCCCCAGCATTTT
once	TRBV29-1	-	TRBJ1-2	CSVGYRDNTGYTF	TGCAGCGTTGGGTACAGGGACAATACTGGCTACACCTTC
-	TRBV29-1	-	TRBJ2-3	CSVGGIEMGTDTQYF	TGCAGCGTAGGCGGGATTGAGATGGGCACAGATACGCAGTATTTT
few	TRBV4-3	TRBD2	TRBJ2-1	CASSQVPAGASSYNEQFF	TGCGCCAGCAGCCAAGTCCCAGCGGGGGCCTCTTCCTACAATGAGCAGTTCTTC
-	TRBV29-1	-	TRBJ1-1	CSVGRNTEAFF	TGCAGCGTTGGCCGGAACACTGAAGCTTTCTTT
-	TRBV19	-	TRBJ1-1	CASRLQLGTEAFF	TGTGCCAGTAGACTCCAGCTGGGGACTGAAGCTTTCTTT
-	TRBV7-2	-	TRBJ1-6	CASSLKHDNSPLHF	TGTGCCAGCAGCTTAAAACATGATAATTCACCCCTCCACTTT
few	TRBV7-9	-	TRBJ2-3	CASSLGLAVTDTQYF	TGTGCCAGCAGCTTAGGGCTAGCAGTGACAGATACGCAGTATTTT
-	TRBV12-5	-	TRBJ1-1	CASGSKDGIQAFF	TGTGCTAGTGGCTCTAAAGACGGGATACAAGCTTTCTTT
-	TRBV11-2	TRBD2	TRBJ2-3	CASMAAGGSTDTQYF	TGTGCCAGCATGGCGGCGGGGGGCTCCACAGATACGCAGTATTTT
-	TRBV29-1	TRBD2	TRBJ2-1	CSVWLSGVNEQFF	TGCAGCGTTTGGTTGAGCGGGGTCAATGAGCAGTTCTTC
-	TRBV29-1	-	TRBJ2-5	CSVRDRQTQYF	TGCAGCGTTCGGGACCGGCAGACCCAGTACTTC
-	TRBV29-1	-	TRBJ1-4	CSVVDRTTNEKLFF	TGCAGCGTGGTAGACAGGACAACTAATGAAAAACTGTTTTTT
-	TRBV7-2	-	TRBJ1-2	CASSLDRTYYGYTF	TGTGCCAGCAGCTTAGATAGGACCTACTATGGCTACACCTTC
-	TRBV30	-	TRBJ1-6	CAWSVTGRDSPLHF	TGTGCCTGGAGTGTAACGGGCCGGGATTCACCCCTCCACTTT
few	TRBV30	-	TRBJ1-6	CAWSRQATPLHF	TGTGCCTGGAGTCGTCAGGCGACACCCCTCCACTTT
-	TRBV9	-	TRBJ2-3	CASSAQGTSTDTQYF	TGTGCCAGCAGCGCCCAGGGGACCAGCACAGATACGCAGTATTTT
-	TRBV6-5	TRBD2	TRBJ2-1	CASSYKLAGGINEQFF	TGTGCCAGCAGTTACAAACTAGCGGGGGGGATAAATGAGCAGTTCTTC
few	TRBV29-1	TRBD1	TRBJ2-3	CSVELNKQGRYF	TGCAGCGTTGAACTCAATAAACAGGGGCGGTATTTT
-	TRBV29-1	-	TRBJ1-5	CSVEGGAGAHQPQHF	TGCAGCGTTGAAGGGGGAGCGGGGGCTCACCAGCCCCAGCATTTT
-	TRBV6-5	-	TRBJ1-6	CASSSPNSPLHF	TGTGCCAGCAGTTCCCCCAATTCACCCCTCCACTTT
-	TRBV30	-	TRBJ2-2	CAWRPVSTGELFF	TGTGCCTGGAGACCCGTGAGCACCGGGGAGCTGTTTTTT
few	TRBV7-2	-	TRBJ2-2	CASSLVGGTGELFF	TGTGCCAGCAGCTTAGTCGGCGGCACCGGGGAGCTGTTTTTT
-	TRBV7-9	-	TRBJ1-5	CASSVTANQPQHF	TGTGCCAGCAGCGTGACAGCTAATCAGCCCCAGCATTTT
-	TRBV5-1	TRBD2	TRBJ2-5	CASTPQRGGRETQYF	TGCGCCAGCACCCCTCAGCGGGGGGGCCGCGAGACCCAGTACTTC
-	TRBV29-1	TRBD2	TRBJ2-3	CSAILAGLTDTQYF	TGCAGCGCCATACTAGCGGGGCTCACAGATACGCAGTATTTT
few	TRBV5-1	TRBD2	TRBJ2-1	CASSLELAVGEQFF	TGCGCCAGCAGCTTGGAACTAGCGGTCGGAGAGCAGTTCTTC
-	TRBV6-6	-	TRBJ2-2	CASSYVAGGTGELFF	TGTGCCAGCAGTTACGTGGCCGGGGGCACCGGGGAGCTGTTTTTT
-	TRBV9	-	TRBJ1-2	CASSVAVGGASGYGYTF	TGTGCCAGCAGCGTAGCGGTTGGTGGGGCTTCGGGCTATGGCTACACCTTC
-	TRBV5-1	TRBD2	TRBJ2-5	CASSRGLAGAGGETQYF	TGCGCCAGCAGCCGGGGACTAGCGGGGGCTGGGGGAGAGACCCAGTACTTC
once	TRBV9	-	TRBJ1-2	CALLDTFSFGYTF	TGTGCTCTTCTGGACACGTTCAGTTTTGGCTACACCTTC
-	TRBV27	-	TRBJ2-3	CASSFTRFGGPPDTQYF	TGTGCCAGCAGTTTCACTCGTTTTGGGGGGCCGCCAGATACGCAGTATTTT